The present entry profiles one T cell receptor (beta chain) with its context. What it binds is unknown. The data derive from a study of cytomegalovirus exposure and HLA in healthy donors. The PCR used 60 Vbeta and 13 Jbeta primers. Repertoires were generated with immunoSEQ multiplex PCR, while TCRdb's copy carries only in-frame clones and drops some. The table has about 200,000 clones, 80% to 85% seen once. Study observations and caveats: Sequences of the TCR beta chain were said to predict the HLA-A and HLA-B alleles of most subjects accurately. In a later analysis, HLA-C alleles had the fewest associated TCRs, DRB1 alleles the most. The study found most TCR sequences rare, yet found some public TCRs in many donors. Common viral pathogens seemed, in a later analysis, to connect with several of the most significant clusters.

Sequencing was done on a sample of PBMCs. This TCR derives from a boy aged 2 to 10 in good health and CMV-seronegative.

CDR3 loop: CASSRRAGGRFDSEAFF. DNA for the CDR3: TGTGCCAGCAGCCGAAGGGCGGGGGGCAGGTTTGACTCTGAAGCTTTCTTT. The gene calls are TRBV4-2 and TRBJ1-1, with D possibly matching TRBD1 (6 bases). CDR3 length equals 17 residues. The V and J ends lost 4 bases and 6 bases respectively, with 24 bases between them. Germline V gene lookup returns CDR1 LGHNA and CDR2 YNFKEQ.